This note documents a single TCR beta chain sequence. The data are from a study of untreated major depressive disorder. The CDR3 totals 16 residues. The germline V and J ends were trimmed by 0 bases and 2 bases, with 13 bases remaining between them. Germline V gene lookup returns CDR1 MNHEY and CDR2 SVGAGI. Clones were read by immunoSEQ multiplex PCR, and TCRdb kept only the in-frame ones, dropping some. The table has about 21,000 clones, roughly 86% seen once. The source is a woman between 40 and 50 years old in good health. This chain uses TRBV6-5 with TRBJ1-1; D gene uncertain. Material: CD4+ T cells from PBMCs. CDR3 in DNA: TGTGCCAGCAGTTACTCGGTGCCAGGCGGAAACACTGAAGCTTTCTTT. It codes for CASSYSVPGGNTEAFF.